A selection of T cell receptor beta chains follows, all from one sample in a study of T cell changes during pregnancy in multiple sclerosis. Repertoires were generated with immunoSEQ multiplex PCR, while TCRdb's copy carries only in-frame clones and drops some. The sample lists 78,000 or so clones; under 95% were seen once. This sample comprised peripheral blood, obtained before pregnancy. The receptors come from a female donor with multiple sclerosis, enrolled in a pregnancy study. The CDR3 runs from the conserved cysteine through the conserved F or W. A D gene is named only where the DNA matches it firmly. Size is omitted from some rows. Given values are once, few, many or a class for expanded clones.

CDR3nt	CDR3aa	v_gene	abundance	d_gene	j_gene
TGTGCCAGCAGCGTAGCTTTTGACAGCTACTCTGGAAACACCATATATTTT	CASSVAFDSYSGNTIYF	TRBV9	few	-	TRBJ1-3
TGTGCCAGCGGGACTCACAATGAGCAGTTCTTC	CASGTHNEQFF	TRBV7-2	once	-	TRBJ2-1
TGTGCCAGCTTTTGGGGCAACACTGAAGCTTTCTTT	CASFWGNTEAFF	TRBV7-9	few	-	TRBJ1-1
TGTGCCAGCAGCTCCAGTAATTCGGGACAAAGGGCAGATACGCAGTATTTT	CASSSSNSGQRADTQYF	TRBV7-9	-	-	TRBJ2-3
TGTGCCAGCAGTTTGTTAGGACAGTTCTACGAGCAGTACTTC	CASSLLGQFYEQYF	TRBV28	-	-	TRBJ2-7
TGTGCCAGCAGCCAAGAGACAGCTCCTTATACCTACACCTTC	CASSQETAPYTYTF	TRBV4-2	-	-	TRBJ1-2
TGTGCCAGCAGCGTAGTTGGCGGGAGTTACAATGAGCAGTTCTTC	CASSVVGGSYNEQFF	TRBV9	-	TRBD2	TRBJ2-1
TGTGCCAGCAGTGACTCCCGCTTAGCGTCCTACGAGCAGTACTTC	CASSDSRLASYEQYF	TRBV2	once	-	TRBJ2-7
TGCGCCAGCAGCTGGACAGGGGGCTCGATGGAAGCTTTCTTT	CASSWTGGSMEAFF	TRBV5-1	-	TRBD1	TRBJ1-1
TGCAGCGTTGTTGACAGGGTTAGCTCCTACGAGCAGTACTTC	CSVVDRVSSYEQYF	TRBV29-1	-	TRBD1	TRBJ2-7
TGTGCCAGCAGAGCGACAGGTCCCCCCAGGTCCGAAGCTTTCTTT	CASRATGPPRSEAFF	TRBV2	once	-	TRBJ1-1
TGTGCCAGCAGCTTGGGACAGGGTTCGCGCGAGCAGTACTTC	CASSLGQGSREQYF	TRBV7-2	-	TRBD1	TRBJ2-7
TGTGCCAGCAGCTTAAGTGGGGGCTACTATCAGCCCCAGCATTTT	CASSLSGGYYQPQHF	TRBV7-2	-	-	TRBJ1-5
TGCGCCAGCAGCCCTAGGGGGCACAATGAGCAGTTCTTC	CASSPRGHNEQFF	TRBV5-1	-	TRBD1	TRBJ2-1
TGCAGCGCGGCCCGACAGGTCTCCTACAATGAGCAGTTCTTC	CSAARQVSYNEQFF	TRBV29-1	-	-	TRBJ2-1
TGTGCCACCAGCAGAGAGTCCCTTTACAATGAGCAGTTCTTC	CATSRESLYNEQFF	TRBV15	-	-	TRBJ2-1
TGTGCCAGCTCTCCCCTACCGGTTGCAGGGGGCGGGGGCATGAACACTGAAGCTTTCTTT	CASSPLPVAGGGGMNTEAFF	TRBV18	-	TRBD1	TRBJ1-1
TGTGCCAGCAGTTCAGGGGTGGGGGCTTTTAATGAAAAACTGTTTTTT	CASSSGVGAFNEKLFF	TRBV27	-	-	TRBJ1-4
TGTGCCAGTAGTATAGGAGTAAGCGGGCGAAACATTCAGTACTTC	CASSIGVSGRNIQYF	TRBV19	-	-	TRBJ2-4
TGTGCCAGCTCACCAGGGCCAGTTCCTAGCAATCAGCCCCAGCATTTT	CASSPGPVPSNQPQHF	TRBV18	-	-	TRBJ1-5
TGTGCCATCGACTTTCCCCGGGACAGGGGAACTCGATATGGCTACACCTTC	CAIDFPRDRGTRYGYTF	TRBV28	-	TRBD1	TRBJ1-2
TGTGCCAGCTCACCAGTTCTAGCTGCGAACACCGGGGAGCTGTTTTTT	CASSPVLAANTGELFF	TRBV18	-	-	TRBJ2-2
TGTGCCAGCAGCCAGGGACTAGCAGAGACCCAGTACTTC	CASSQGLAETQYF	TRBV4-2	-	TRBD2	TRBJ2-5
TGTGCCAGCAGTGATGGGAGCGCAAGCTCCTACGAGCAGTACTTC	CASSDGSASSYEQYF	TRBV2	-	-	TRBJ2-7
TGTGCCAGCAGTTACTCGGGTTTAGGGGTATACAATGAGCAGTTCTTC	CASSYSGLGVYNEQFF	TRBV6-5	-	-	TRBJ2-1
TGCGCCAGCAGCTTGGCCAGCGGGCTCAAGGATACGCAGTATTTT	CASSLASGLKDTQYF	TRBV5-1	-	-	TRBJ2-3
TGTGCCAGCAGCTTGTCGGGAGTGGCCTCCTACGAGCAGTACTTC	CASSLSGVASYEQYF	TRBV5-4	-	-	TRBJ2-7
TGCGCCAGCAGCCGGGGGTTAGCGGGAGGGGCCTACGAGCAGTACTTC	CASSRGLAGGAYEQYF	TRBV5-1	-	TRBD2	TRBJ2-7
TGTGCCAGCAGCTCCGGGGTTTCCGGGACAGGGGAATATCAGCCCCAGCATTTT	CASSSGVSGTGEYQPQHF	TRBV5-6	-	TRBD1	TRBJ1-5
TGCAGCTACTCCGGGGGAGAGACCCAGTACTTC	CSYSGGETQYF	TRBV20-1	-	-	TRBJ2-5
TGTGCCTGGAGTGTACAGGGGGCTGAAAAACTGTTTTTT	CAWSVQGAEKLFF	TRBV30	once	TRBD1	TRBJ1-4
TGTGCCAGCAGCTTGGGGGGGGGAGCAGATACGCAGTATTTT	CASSLGGGADTQYF	TRBV13	-	TRBD2	TRBJ2-3
TGTGCCAGCAGCTTAACAGGGACAGCTGGAAACACCATATATTTT	CASSLTGTAGNTIYF	TRBV11-2	-	TRBD1	TRBJ1-3
TGTGCCAGCAGCTACGGACAGGGATTCGGTACGCAGTATTTT	CASSYGQGFGTQYF	TRBV7-3	-	TRBD1	TRBJ2-3
TGTGCCAGCAGCGTAGACGCCGGGGGGAGCGGGAGGGCCCCAGGGAATGAGCAGTTCTTC	CASSVDAGGSGRAPGNEQFF	TRBV9	-	TRBD2	TRBJ2-1
TGTGCCAGCAGCCCGTCGGCTAGCGGCTCGGAGGTCCACGAGCAGTACTTC	CASSPSASGSEVHEQYF	TRBV7-9	-	TRBD2	TRBJ2-7
TGTGCCAGCAGTTACGGGTCTGAGGGCAATCAGCCCCAGCATTTT	CASSYGSEGNQPQHF	TRBV6-5	-	-	TRBJ1-5
TGCGCCAGCAGCCAAGAGCTCGAGGTCGATGGCTACACCTTC	CASSQELEVDGYTF	TRBV4-3	-	-	TRBJ1-2
TGCGCCAGCAGCTTGGCGCTAGCGGGAGGGGGCGATGAGCAGTTCTTC	CASSLALAGGGDEQFF	TRBV5-1	once	TRBD2	TRBJ2-1
TGTGCCAGCAGCTACCCTCCGGGACAGGGCCAGTACTTC	CASSYPPGQGQYF	TRBV7-2	-	TRBD1	TRBJ2-7
TGTGCCAGCACCAGGGACAGGGCTACCTACGAGCAGTACTTC	CASTRDRATYEQYF	TRBV6-5	-	TRBD1	TRBJ2-7
TGTGCCAGCAGCACGTCACTATCGGGCAATCAGCCCCAGCATTTT	CASSTSLSGNQPQHF	TRBV2	-	-	TRBJ1-5
TGTGCCAGCAGCTTTCCGGGACAGACTCCTAGGGAGCAGTACTTC	CASSFPGQTPREQYF	TRBV5-6	-	TRBD1	TRBJ2-7